The 32 T cell receptor beta chains below all came from one sample that was sequenced in a study of blood T cell repertoires in COVID-19. The protocol was immunoSEQ multiplex PCR, while the TCRdb copy is restricted to in-frame clones and leaves out a portion. Of 110,000 to 150,000 clones in the sample, 75% to 90% were seen once. Material: PBMCs or T cells enriched from blood (not recorded which). These receptors were taken from a man aged 50 to 60 who had recovered from COVID-19.

This clone was detected once. This chain connects TRBV2 to TRBJ1-2; 9 bases align to TRBD1. With 1 base clipped from V and 6 bases from J, the junction kept 3 bases outside the gene matches. The CDR3 sequence is 14 residues long. Per germline, CDR1 SNHLY and CDR2 FYNNEI. CDR3 in DNA: TGTGCCAGCAGTGAAGAGGACAGGGGTGATGGCTACACCTTC. Translation: CASSEEDRGDGYTF.

The chain uses TRBV5-1 and TRBJ2-1, with D tentatively TRBD2 (6 bases). The germline V gene has CDR1 SGHRS and CDR2 YFSETQ. The CDR3 extends over 15 amino acids. Trimming took 0 bases from V and 2 from J, leaving 9 bases between them. The CDR3 bases are TGCGCCAGCAGCTTGGCGGCGGGGACCTACAATGAGCAGTTCTTC. This sequence encodes CASSLAAGTYNEQFF.

The chain uses TRBV4-2 and TRBJ2-3; 11 bases match TRBD2. The CDR3 is 20 amino acids. Germline values: CDR1 LGHNA, CDR2 YNFKEQ. Trimming took 0 bases from V and 2 from J; bases not matched to a gene: 13. The CDR3 sequence is CASSQDRGASGGFFTDTQYF. As DNA, the CDR3 is TGTGCCAGCAGCCAAGATCGAGGGGCTAGCGGGGGGTTTTTCACAGATACGCAGTATTTT.

The count of this clone is one. The chain uses TRBV7-2 and TRBJ1-5; TRBD1 might be the D (6 bases). V was cut by 3 bases and J by 9 bases, with 18 bases left in between. Per the germline V gene, CDR1 is SGHTA and CDR2 is FQGNSA. There are 15 residues in the CDR3. For the CDR3, the DNA is TGTGCCAGCAGCTTTAGGGGTCGGGGGGCGACGCCCCAGCATTTT. This sequence encodes CASSFRGRGATPQHF. Filled out from reference TRBV7-2 and TRBJ1-5, the complete variable domain reads GAGVSQSPSNKVTEKGKDVELRCDPISGHTALYWYRQSLGQGLEFLIYFQGNSAPDKSGLPSDRFSAERTGGSVSTLTIQRTQQEDSAVYLCASSFRGRGATPQHFGDGTRLSIL.

This clone was detected only a few times. The genes are TRBV3-1 (or the pseudogene TRBV3-2) and TRBJ2-3, with TRBD1 identical over 8 bases. The CDR3 loop spans 16 amino acids. J lost 5 bases, V lost 4 bases, and 11 bases had no gene match. Germline V gene data show CDR1 as LGHDT and CDR2 as YNNKEL (reference sequence). CDR3 sequence: CASSPARTGREDTQYF. DNA of the CDR3: TGTGCCAGCAGCCCGGCCCGGACAGGGAGAGAAGATACGCAGTATTTT.

The V and J genes are TRBV9 and TRBJ1-6; D ambiguous. Germline CDR1 is SGDLS and CDR2 is YYNGEE. Deletions cut 2 bases from V and 0 bases from J, with 3 bases between. This CDR3 spans 14 amino acids. CDR3 region: CASSVRSYNSPLHF. DNA of the CDR3: TGTGCCAGCAGCGTTCGCTCCTATAATTCACCCCTCCACTTT.

V usage is TRBV19 and J usage is TRBJ1-1, with a possible D match to TRBD1 (5 bases). The CDR3 contains 16 residues. Germline CDR1 reads LNHDA; CDR2 reads SQIVND (reference sequence). Trimming shortened V by 3 bases and J by 0 bases, and 14 bases separated the two germline ends. Here the CDR3 DNA reads TGTGCCAGTAGTATCGAGGCAGGGAAAATGAACACTGAAGCTTTCTTT. Translation: CASSIEAGKMNTEAFF.

V is TRBV6-2 or TRBV6-3 and J is TRBJ2-2, with 14 bases aligning to TRBD2. Trimming at V came to 2 bases and at J to 7 bases, leaving 9 bases not matched to a gene. CDR3 length equals 18 residues. Germline lookup yields CDR1 MNHEY and CDR2 SVGEGT. CDR3: CASSYKPGLAGVSGELFF. CDR3 nucleotide sequence: TGTGCCAGCAGTTACAAACCGGGACTAGCGGGAGTAAGCGGGGAGCTGTTTTTT.

The chain joins TRBV7-2 to TRBJ2-1; 9 bases are shared with TRBD1. Germline-derived CDR1 and CDR2 are SGHTA and FQGNSA. The V segment lost 4 bases and the J segment 5 bases; nucleotides outside the gene matches: 9. This CDR3 region has 16 residues. As DNA, the CDR3 is TGTGCCAGCAGCTCCCAACCGGGACAGGGCAACAATGAGCAGTTCTTC. Amino acid sequence: CASSSQPGQGNNEQFF.

V is TRBV28 and J is TRBJ1-1, with D possibly matching TRBD1 (5 bases). The CDR3 is 11 residues long. The germline gives CDR1 MDHEN, CDR2 SYDVKM. The V and J ends lost 3 bases and 6 bases respectively, with 5 bases between them. CDR3 region: CASSFRAEAFF. The DNA of the CDR3 is TGTGCCAGCAGTTTCAGGGCTGAAGCTTTCTTT.

This clone was recorded a few times. The chain combines TRBV14 with TRBJ1-1; TRBD1 matches 11 bases. The J segment lost 4 bases and the V segment lost 9 bases, leaving 7 bases of the junction unmatched. CDR1 and CDR2 (germline): SGHDN, FVKESK. This CDR3 contains 14 residues. The CDR3, as DNA: TGTGCCAGTCGGGACAGGGGGACGGTCACTGAAGCTTTCTTT. The encoded protein is CASRDRGTVTEAFF.

The chain carries TRBV27 and TRBJ2-7; 11 nucleotides match TRBD2. The CDR3 totals 15 residues. V lost 1 base and J lost 3; bases outside the gene matches: 2. Germline V gene data show CDR1 as MNHEY and CDR2 as SMNVEV (reference sequence). CDR3 sequence (DNA): TGTGCCAGCAGTTTATTAGCGGGAGGGATCTACGAGCAGTACTTC. This gives the protein CASSLLAGGIYEQYF.

The chain employs TRBV5-4 and TRBJ1-3; 8 positions agree with TRBD1. Germline V CDR1 and CDR2: SGHNT, YYREEE (reference sequence). This CDR3 is 14 amino acids long. With 4 bases clipped from V and 3 bases from J, the junction kept 3 bases outside the gene matches. CDR3 DNA: TGTGCCAGCAGCCCCGGACAGGGTGGAAACACCATATATTTT. Its translation: CASSPGQGGNTIYF.

The V gene is TRBV28, the J gene TRBJ1-5; D is uncertain. Germline CDR1 and CDR2: MDHEN and SYDVKM. CDR3 size: 12 residues. Trimming removed 2 bases from V and 6 bases from J, with 5 bases in between. In nucleotides, the CDR3 is TGTGCCAGCAGTTTAAGTAGTCAGCCCCAGCATTTT. Encoded protein: CASSLSSQPQHF.

The chain recombines TRBV27 with TRBJ2-7; 10 nucleotides agree with TRBD1. The V gene's germline CDR1 is MNHEY and CDR2 SMNVEV (reference sequence). The length of the CDR3 is 13 residues. The junction had 5 bases not matched to a gene; V was cut back by 6 bases and J by 6 bases. The CDR3 is CASSHRTGGEQYF. CDR3 in DNA: TGTGCCAGCAGCCACCGGACAGGGGGCGAGCAGTACTTC.

The chain has TRBV11-2 and TRBJ2-5, with a weak D call TRBD2 (6 bases). This CDR3 has 15 residues. V was cut by 2 bases and J by 5 bases, with 15 bases left in between. Germline-derived CDR1 and CDR2 are SGHAT and FQNNGV. CDR3 protein: CASSLYRTEGETQYF. The CDR3 DNA is TGTGCCAGCAGCTTATATCGAACGGAGGGGGAGACCCAGTACTTC.

This chain connects TRBV4-3 to TRBJ1-2; 8 nucleotides align to TRBD1. Losses at the gene ends were 3 bases for V and 7 bases for J; bases not matched to a gene: 13. Germline CDR1 and CDR2: LGHNA and YSLEER. CDR3 length: 16 residues. The CDR3 here is CASSQTGTGFLGGYTF. The CDR3 nucleotides are TGCGCCAGCAGCCAGACCGGGACAGGCTTTCTCGGTGGCTACACCTTC.

The chain uses TRBV28 and TRBJ2-2, with 15 positions matching TRBD2. Trimming took 8 bases from V and 4 from J; bases not matched to a gene: 5. From germline, CDR1 is MDHEN and CDR2 SYDVKM. The CDR3 loop spans 16 amino acids. The CDR3 reads CASLGGLAGGTGELFF. CDR3 in DNA: TGTGCCAGCCTCGGGGGACTAGCGGGGGGCACCGGGGAGCTGTTTTTT.

The chain couples TRBV28 to TRBJ1-3; D possibly corresponds to TRBD1 (5 bases). Looked up from germline, CDR1 is MDHEN and CDR2 is SYDVKM. V dropped 5 bases and J dropped 3 bases, with 11 bases sitting between them. CDR3 size: 14 residues. The CDR3 region is CASSRRVYGNTIYF. In nucleotides, the CDR3 is TGTGCCAGCAGTCGCAGGGTGTATGGAAACACCATATATTTT.

The chain carries TRBV28 and TRBJ1-2, with a tentative D call TRBD1 (5 bases). The CDR3 contains 14 residues. Per germline, CDR1 MDHEN and CDR2 SYDVKM. V was shortened by 6 bases and J by 0 bases, with 11 bases between the two germline ends. CDR3 loop: CASRTGFPNYGYTF. The DNA for the CDR3 is TGTGCCAGCAGAACAGGATTCCCTAACTATGGCTACACCTTC.

The V gene is TRBV6-2 or TRBV6-3, the J gene TRBJ2-6, with TRBD2 identical over 12 bases. The germline V gene encodes CDR1 MNHEY and CDR2 SVGEGT. V lost 5 bases to trimming and J lost 0 bases; unmatched junction nucleotides: 5. This CDR3 is 18 amino acids long. The chain's CDR3 is CASSAPGLAGSGANVLTF. CDR3 nucleotide sequence: TGTGCCAGCAGTGCCCCGGGACTAGCGGGCTCTGGGGCCAACGTCCTGACTTTC.

The V gene is TRBV7-9, the J gene TRBJ1-2; D remains ambiguous. This CDR3 has 13 amino acids. CDR1 SEHNR and CDR2 FQNEAQ come from the germline V gene (reference sequence). V lost 1 base and J 7 bases, leaving 10 bases between the germline ends. DNA of the CDR3: TGTGCCAGCAGCTTAGAGGGAGGGAGTGGCTACACCTTC. Amino acids: CASSLEGGSGYTF.

This clone has just one count. The rearrangement links TRBV5-5 to TRBJ2-7; 7 nucleotides line up with TRBD1. The V segment lost 0 bases and the J segment 3 bases; nucleotides outside the gene matches: 9. This CDR3 contains 16 residues. From germline, CDR1 is SGHKS and CDR2 YYEKEE (reference sequence). The CDR3 coding sequence is TGTGCCAGCAGCTTGGCCATAAGACAGGGCCTCTACGAGCAGTACTTC. Translating gives CASSLAIRQGLYEQYF.

The chain joins TRBV5-6 to TRBJ1-1; no definite D call. V dropped 3 bases and J dropped 4 bases, with 7 bases sitting between them. Germline assignment: CDR1 SGHDT and CDR2 YYEEEE. This CDR3 spans 12 amino acids. The CDR3 region has the DNA TGTGCCAGCAGCTCGTCCCTCACTGAAGCTTTCTTT. Amino acids: CASSSSLTEAFF.

The V call is TRBV11-2, the J call TRBJ2-5, with D possibly TRBD1 on 5 matching bases. Germline V gene lookup returns CDR1 SGHAT and CDR2 FQNNGV. V shed 5 bases and J shed 5 bases, with 15 bases lying between them. This CDR3 has 14 residues. The CDR3 loop reads CASSPRVGQETQYF. In DNA, the CDR3 is TGTGCCAGCAGCCCACGGGTGGGGCAGGAGACCCAGTACTTC.

This clone turned up a few times. This chain uses TRBV6-2 or TRBV6-3 with TRBJ1-5; 7 bases align to TRBD1. The CDR3 spans 18 residues. V was pared by 3 bases and J by 0 bases, with 11 bases of the junction left unmatched. Germline CDR1 MNHEY, CDR2 SVGEGT. CDR3 in DNA: TGTGCCAGCAGTTATCGGGACAGCCTTAGATATAGCAATCAGCCCCAGCATTTT. The encoded protein is CASSYRDSLRYSNQPQHF.

This rearrangement joins TRBV4-1 to TRBJ1-3, with TRBD1 as a possible D gene (6 bases). V shed 4 bases and J shed 0 bases, with 7 bases lying between them. The CDR3 totals 14 residues. CDR1 MGHRA and CDR2 YSYEKL come from the germline V gene. The CDR3 is CASSPGDSGNTIYF. CDR3 coding DNA: TGCGCCAGCAGCCCAGGGGACTCTGGAAACACCATATATTTT.

The genes are TRBV5-1 and TRBJ2-1, with TRBD2 matching over 8 bases. V was clipped by 0 bases and J by 6 bases; unmatched bases: 8. The CDR3 consists of 16 residues. CDR1 is SGHRS, CDR2 YFSETQ, per germline. In nucleotides, the CDR3 is TGCGCCAGCAGCTTGGCGGCAAGCGGGAGCTCCAATGAGCAGTTCTTC. It codes for CASSLAASGSSNEQFF.

The chain carries TRBV7-2 and TRBJ2-5; D is possibly TRBD2 (5 bases). Germline lookup yields CDR1 SGHTA and CDR2 FQGNSA. Trimming removed 2 bases at V and 1 base at J, with 8 bases between. This CDR3 is built from 14 residues. This chain's CDR3 is CASSLSGTQETQYF. For the CDR3, the DNA is TGTGCCAGCAGCTTATCGGGAACCCAAGAGACCCAGTACTTC.

The J gene is TRBJ1-5, the V gene TRBV2; the D gene is possibly TRBD1 (5 bases). Germline loops: CDR1 SNHLY, CDR2 FYNNEI. This CDR3 has 14 residues. V was cut by 4 bases and J by 4 bases, with 11 bases left in between. CDR3 DNA: TGTGCCAGCAGTGGGCAGGGCAGTAATCAGCCCCAGCATTTT. It translates to CASSGQGSNQPQHF.

In its sample, this clone was seen a few times. The genes are TRBV7-9 and TRBJ1-2, with D possibly matching TRBD1 (6 bases). This CDR3 contains 13 residues. Deletions cut 6 bases from V and 4 bases from J, with 12 bases between. Germline V gene data show CDR1 as SEHNR and CDR2 as FQNEAQ (reference sequence). This CDR3 is CASRRTEFYGYTF. In DNA form, the CDR3 reads TGTGCCAGCAGGAGGACAGAGTTCTATGGCTACACCTTC. The variable domain in full, with the rest retrieved from reference TRBV7-9 and TRBJ1-2, is DTGVSQNPRHKITKRGQNVTFRCDPISEHNRLYWYRQTLGQGPEFLTYFQNEAQLEKSRLLSDRFSAERPKGSFSTLEIQRTEQGDSAMYLCASRRTEFYGYTFGSGTRLTVV.

CDR3: CASSELTAQETQYF. In nucleotides, the CDR3 is TGTGCCAGCAGTGAGTTGACTGCTCAAGAGACCCAGTACTTC. This chain connects TRBV2 to TRBJ2-5; D unclear. Germline V gene data show CDR1 as SNHLY and CDR2 as FYNNEI. The CDR3 has 14 amino acids. V shed 3 bases and J shed 2 bases, with 10 bases lying between them.